This T cell receptor (beta chain) emerged from a study of identical twins. Findings and caveats of the study: The authors noted that invariant MAIT and iNKT cells could partly confound zero-insertion analyses. Memory repertoires showed no such pattern, whereas abundant cord blood beta clonotypes carried fewer insertions.

TCRdb recomputed calls from the 5' RACE reads with MiXCR, one row per CDR3 protein. Of around 340,000 distinct CDR3 sequences listed, 9% to 15% are singletons. Remarks on this clonotype: Its antigen is unidentified.

Healthy Caucasian individuals made up all the donors. J gave up 6 bases and V 3 bases, and 10 bases lay outside the gene matches. The germline V gene has CDR1 SGHNT and CDR2 YENEEA. The CDR3 extends over 15 amino acids. The same data also went into a second study, on yellow fever vaccine responses in identical twins.

The chain employs TRBV11-3 and TRBJ2-5; 7 bases are shared with TRBD2. Sequenced input: CD8+ T cells sorted from blood. The clonotype comes from a young woman in good health. The CDR3 reads CASSFTRESWKTQYF. DNA of the CDR3: TGTGCCAGCAGCTTTACGCGGGAGTCGTGGAAGACCCAGTACTTC.